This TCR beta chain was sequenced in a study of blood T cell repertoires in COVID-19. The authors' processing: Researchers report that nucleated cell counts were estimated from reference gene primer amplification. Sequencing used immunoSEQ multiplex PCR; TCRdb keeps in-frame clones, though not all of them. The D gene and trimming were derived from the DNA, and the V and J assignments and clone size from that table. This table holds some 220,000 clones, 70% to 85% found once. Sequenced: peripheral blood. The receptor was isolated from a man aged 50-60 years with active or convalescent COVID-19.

Written as DNA, the CDR3 is TGTGCCAGCAGCTCCCCGGGAGCCAGCACAGATACGCAGTATTTT. This sequence encodes CASSSPGASTDTQYF. This chain joins TRBV7-3 and TRBJ2-3, with D maybe TRBD2 (6 bases). CDR3 length equals 15 residues. The V end was cut by 4 bases, the J end by 0 bases, with 11 bases between. The germline gives CDR1 SGHTA, CDR2 FQGTGA. Complete variable domain (other parts from reference TRBV7-3 and TRBJ2-3): GAGVSQTPSNKVTEKGKYVELRCDPISGHTALYWYRQSLGQGPEFLIYFQGTGAADDSGLPNDRFFAVRPEGSVSTLKIQRTERGDSAVYLCASSSPGASTDTQYFGPGTRLTVL.